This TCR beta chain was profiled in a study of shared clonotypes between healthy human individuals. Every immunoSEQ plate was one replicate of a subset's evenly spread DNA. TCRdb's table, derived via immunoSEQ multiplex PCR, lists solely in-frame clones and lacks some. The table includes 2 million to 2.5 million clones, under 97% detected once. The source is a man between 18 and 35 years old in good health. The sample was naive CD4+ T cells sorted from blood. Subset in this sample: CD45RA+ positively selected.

Written as DNA, the CDR3 is TGTGCCAGCAGCGTAGAGTGGTACACTGAAGCTTTCTTT. Translating it yields CASSVEWYTEAFF. The V call is TRBV9, the J call TRBJ1-1; unclear D gene. The CDR3 runs 13 residues. With 0 bases removed from V and 3 bases from J, the gap between germline ends came to 6 bases. Germline loops: CDR1 SGDLS, CDR2 YYNGEE.